This T cell receptor (beta chain) stems from a study of CD8+ T cells in alopecia areata. The V gene lost 2 bases and the J gene lost 6 bases, with 10 bases spanning the gap. CDR1 and CDR2 from the germline V gene are GTSNPN and SVGIG (reference sequence). CDR3 length: 12 residues. The sample's treatment: oral pan-JAK inhibitor, 5-10 mg twice daily. The sequencing template was cDNA reverse transcribed from extracted RNA. Here immunoSEQ multiplex PCR was the method, and the copy in TCRdb shows in-frame clones only, minus some. The sample carries some 200,000 clones, 50% to 60% recorded once. The specimen comprised CD4+ T cells sorted from blood, sampled at week 4, from a patient treated with tofacitinib. The sequence was obtained from a human donor with alopecia areata. V usage is TRBV30 and J usage is TRBJ1-1, with D hard to call. The CDR3 DNA is TGTGCCTGGAGTCAACGTAGAGCTGAAGCTTTCTTT. Translated, it gives CAWSQRRAEAFF.